This T cell receptor (beta chain) originates from a study of shared clonotypes between healthy human individuals. The CDR3 has 15 amino acids. Germline V gives CDR1 MDHEN, CDR2 SYDVKM. Trimming removed 3 bases from V and 2 bases from J, with 11 bases in between. Assay: immunoSEQ multiplex PCR; the TCRdb copy retains only in-frame clones and omits some. The sample includes some 2 million clones, roughly 94% of them seen just once. Material: naive CD4+ T cells sorted from blood. Sample subset: CD45RA+ positively selected. The source of this sequence is a young man in good health. The chain employs TRBV28 and TRBJ2-1; no firm D call. CDR3 protein: CASSLNSVTYNEQFF. CDR3 coding DNA: TGTGCCAGCAGTTTGAATTCCGTCACCTACAATGAGCAGTTCTTC.